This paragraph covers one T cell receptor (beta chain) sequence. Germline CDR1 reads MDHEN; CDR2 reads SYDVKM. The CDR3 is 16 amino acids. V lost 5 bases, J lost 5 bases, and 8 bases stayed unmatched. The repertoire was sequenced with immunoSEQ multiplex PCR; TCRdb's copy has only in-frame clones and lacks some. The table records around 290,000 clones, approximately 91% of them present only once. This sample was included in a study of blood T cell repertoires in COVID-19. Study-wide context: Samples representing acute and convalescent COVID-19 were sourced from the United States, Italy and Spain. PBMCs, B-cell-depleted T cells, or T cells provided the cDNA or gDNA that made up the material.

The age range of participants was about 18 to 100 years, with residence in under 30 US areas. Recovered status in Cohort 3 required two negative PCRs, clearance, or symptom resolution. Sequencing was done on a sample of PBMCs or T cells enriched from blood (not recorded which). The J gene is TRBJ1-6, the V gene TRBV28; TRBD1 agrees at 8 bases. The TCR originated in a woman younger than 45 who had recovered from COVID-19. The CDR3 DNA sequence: TGTGCCAGCAGTAACGGACAGGGATTTGATAATTCACCCCTCCACTTT. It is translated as CASSNGQGFDNSPLHF.